A selection of T cell receptor beta chains follows, all from one sample in a study of blood T cell repertoires in COVID-19. The data were produced by immunoSEQ multiplex PCR, yet TCRdb's version contains in-frame clones alone and is incomplete. The sample gives over 300,000 clones, 80% to 90% of which show up once; about 1.2% is in the top ten. Sequences were obtained from peripheral blood. The receptors derive from a woman between 50 and 59 years old with acute or convalescent COVID-19. The CDR3 runs from the conserved cysteine through the conserved F or W. A D gene is named only where the DNA matches it firmly. Clone size appears in some rows only: once, few, many, or a class for an expanded clone.

>TRBJ2-7|.|TRBV10-3|.
CAISNGDEQYF
TGTGCCATCTCGAACGGGGACGAGCAGTACTTC
>TRBJ1-6|.|TRBV19|TRBD1
CASSIGQGASSSPLHF
TGTGCCAGTAGTATAGGCCAGGGGGCGAGTTCTTCACCCCTCCACTTT
>TRBJ1-1|.|TRBV5-1|.
CASSLDSEAFF
TGCGCCAGCAGCTTGGACAGTGAAGCTTTCTTT
>TRBJ1-1|.|TRBV10-2|.
CASRVGGTEAFF
TGCGCCAGCAGGGTAGGAGGGACTGAAGCTTTCTTT
>TRBJ2-3|.|TRBV24-1|.
CATSDFGGGTDTQYF
TGTGCCACCAGTGATTTCGGGGGAGGCACAGATACGCAGTATTTT
>TRBJ1-2|.|TRBV29-1|TRBD1
CSVETDRASSIYGYTF
TGCAGCGTTGAAACAGACAGGGCATCATCCATTTATGGCTACACCTTC
>TRBJ2-7|.|TRBV6-2/TRBV6-3|.
CASSSGLLYEQYF
TGTGCCAGCAGCTCGGGACTTCTCTACGAGCAGTACTTC
>TRBJ2-1|.|TRBV25-1|.
CASSERTAQEQFF
TGTGCCAGCAGTGAAAGGACTGCCCAGGAGCAGTTCTTC
>TRBJ1-1|.|TRBV5-1|TRBD1
CASSLTATGSGEAFF
TGCGCCAGCAGCTTGACCGCGACAGGGAGCGGTGAAGCTTTCTTT
>TRBJ1-1|.|TRBV18|.
CASSPNSNTEAFF
TGTGCCAGCTCCCCCAATTCGAACACTGAAGCTTTCTTT
>TRBJ2-3|.|TRBV19|.
CASSPDTFHTDTQYF
TGTGCCAGTAGTCCCGACACCTTCCACACAGATACGCAGTATTTT
>TRBJ2-1|.|TRBV7-7|TRBD1
CASSLRQQGPDEQFF
TGTGCCAGCAGCTTAAGACAACAGGGGCCTGATGAGCAGTTCTTC
>TRBJ2-7|.|TRBV5-6|.
CASSLPVSYEQYF
TGTGCCAGCAGCTTGCCCGTTTCCTACGAGCAGTACTTC
>TRBJ1-1|few|TRBV4-2|.
CASSLKTEGTEAFF
TGTGCCAGCAGCTTAAAAACGGAGGGGACTGAAGCTTTCTTT
>TRBJ2-1|.|TRBV23-1|.
CASSQSEGLGSEQFF
TGCGCCAGCAGTCAATCGGAAGGGCTGGGGAGTGAGCAGTTCTTC
>TRBJ2-7|few|TRBV29-1|TRBD2
CSVGGTSGRYF
TGCAGCGTTGGGGGTACTAGCGGGAGGTACTTC
>TRBJ1-5|.|TRBV29-1|.
CSGQVGGSNQPQHF
TGCAGCGGCCAGGTGGGGGGTAGCAATCAGCCCCAGCATTTT
>TRBJ2-1|.|TRBV5-4|.
CASSLDQGGNEQFF
TGTGCCAGCAGCTTAGACCAGGGTGGCAATGAGCAGTTCTTC
>TRBJ2-1|.|TRBV7-2|TRBD2
CASSLGSGGAIEQFF
TGTGCCAGCAGCTTAGGGAGCGGGGGGGCCATTGAGCAGTTCTTC
>TRBJ1-3|few|TRBV11-2|.
CASSARDHSSGNTIYF
TGTGCCAGCAGCGCCAGGGATCACAGCTCTGGAAACACCATATATTTT
>TRBJ2-1|.|TRBV19|TRBD2
CASSGGAEYEQFF
TGTGCCAGTAGCGGGGGGGCTGAGTATGAGCAGTTCTTC
>TRBJ2-4|.|TRBV5-4|.
CASSRDSGIQYF
TGTGCCAGCAGCCGGGACTCGGGCATTCAGTACTTC
>TRBJ2-7|.|TRBV30|TRBD2
CAWSSSGTAYEQYF
TGTGCCTGGAGTTCAAGCGGGACGGCCTACGAGCAGTACTTC
>TRBJ2-6|.|TRBV5-1|.
CASSFASSGANVLTF
TGCGCCAGCAGCTTTGCCAGCTCTGGGGCCAACGTCCTGACTTTC
>TRBJ1-5|.|TRBV21-1|.
CASTLTYRTGDNQPQHF
TGTGCCAGCACCCTAACCTATAGGACAGGCGACAATCAGCCCCAGCATTTT
>TRBJ1-3|.|TRBV4-2|.
CASSQQDTKPSTLGNTIYF
TGTGCCAGCAGCCAACAGGACACAAAACCATCAACACTCGGAAACACCATATATTTT
>TRBJ1-2|.|TRBV4-2|TRBD1
CASSQRTGEERDYGYTF
TGTGCCAGCAGCCAAAGGACAGGGGAGGAGAGAGACTATGGCTACACCTTC
>TRBJ1-2|.|TRBV27|.
CASSLNAELYGYTF
TGTGCCAGCAGTTTAAACGCGGAGCTCTATGGCTACACCTTC
>TRBJ2-5|.|TRBV9|.
CASSVRGQGRGQETQYF
TGTGCCAGCAGCGTACGAGGGCAGGGGAGAGGTCAAGAGACCCAGTACTTC
>TRBJ2-3|once|TRBV24-1|.
CATSDNDFSTDTQYF
TGTGCCACCAGTGATAACGACTTCAGCACAGATACGCAGTATTTT
>TRBJ2-1|.|TRBV4-2|.
CASSQVGRENNEQFF
TGTGCCAGCAGCCAAGTCGGACGGGAAAACAATGAGCAGTTCTTC
>TRBJ1-6|.|TRBV7-9|TRBD1
CASSLQGGNSPLHF
TGTGCCAGCAGTCTACAGGGGGGAAATTCACCCCTCCACTTT
>TRBJ1-1|.|TRBV3-1/TRBV3-2|.
CASRPEHRNTEAFF
TGTGCCAGCAGACCCGAACACAGGAACACTGAAGCTTTCTTT
>TRBJ1-3|.|TRBV19|TRBD1
CASSPLDRGIENTIYF
TGTGCCAGTAGCCCGCTGGACAGGGGAATTGAAAACACCATATATTTT
>TRBJ2-1|.|TRBV6-5|.
CASTYVGQGGDEQFF
TGTGCCAGCACCTACGTAGGGCAGGGGGGAGATGAGCAGTTCTTC
>TRBJ2-5|.|TRBV5-4|.
CASSPQGESGRETQYF
TGTGCCAGCAGCCCCCAGGGGGAGAGCGGGAGAGAGACCCAGTACTTC
>TRBJ1-1|.|TRBV9|.
CASSVGRGGTEAFF
TGTGCCAGCAGCGTAGGAAGGGGAGGCACTGAAGCTTTCTTT
>TRBJ2-1|.|TRBV7-3|TRBD2
CASSLISGGSSYNEQFF
TGTGCCAGCAGCTTAATCTCGGGGGGGAGCTCCTACAATGAGCAGTTCTTC
>TRBJ2-2|once|TRBV7-2|.
CASSLDPTGFLTGELFF
TGTGCCAGCAGCTTAGATCCCACAGGGTTTTTGACCGGGGAGCTGTTTTTT
>TRBJ2-3|.|TRBV4-1|.
CASSQGLGPTDTQYF
TGCGCCAGCAGCCAAGGATTGGGCCCCACAGATACGCAGTATTTT
>TRBJ2-3|.|TRBV5-1|TRBD1
CASSFKTGVVTDTQYF
TGCGCCAGCAGCTTTAAGACAGGGGTAGTCACAGATACGCAGTATTTT
>TRBJ2-7|.|TRBV27|.
CASSLEVRSSYEQYF
TGTGCCAGCAGTTTAGAGGTCCGGAGCTCCTACGAGCAGTACTTC
>TRBJ2-5|.|TRBV12-2|.
CASLNSGTKFQETQYF
TGTGCAAGTCTCAACAGCGGGACTAAATTCCAAGAGACCCAGTACTTC
>TRBJ2-5|.|TRBV5-1|.
CASREGSTETQYF
TGCGCCAGCAGGGAGGGATCCACAGAGACCCAGTACTTC
>TRBJ1-1|.|TRBV2|.
CASSGRTALGAEAFF
TGTGCCAGCAGTGGGAGGACAGCCCTGGGGGCTGAAGCTTTCTTT
>TRBJ2-5|.|TRBV5-4|.
CASSLQSGEETQYF
TGTGCCAGCAGCTTGCAATCAGGGGAAGAGACCCAGTACTTC
>TRBJ2-1|.|TRBV4-3|TRBD1
CASSQDLTGTGLNEQFF
TGCGCCAGCAGCCAAGATTTAACCGGGACAGGTCTGAATGAGCAGTTCTTC
>TRBJ1-2|.|TRBV20-1|.
CSARQNYGYTF
TGCAGTGCTAGGCAGAACTATGGCTACACCTTC
>TRBJ2-1|.|TRBV9|.
CASSPRWNEQFF
TGTGCCAGCAGCCCGAGGTGGAATGAGCAGTTCTTC
>TRBJ1-2|few|TRBV7-2|TRBD1
CASSLNRGSLGGYTF
TGTGCCAGCAGCTTAAACAGGGGCTCTTTAGGTGGCTACACCTTC
>TRBJ2-5|.|TRBV27|.
CASSLRVGGETQYF
TGTGCCAGCAGTTTAAGGGTGGGGGGTGAGACCCAGTACTTC